This note documents a single TCR beta chain sequence. Antigen specificity is unknown. This sample was included in a study of cytomegalovirus exposure and HLA in healthy donors. Across the study: The same platform was used for the roughly 130 validation repertoires and the roughly 700 first-cohort repertoires, a later analysis reported. Study observations and caveats: Within the 90 to 150 validation repertoires, first-cohort TCR clusters tended to co-occur, according to a later analysis. Reports described diagnosis of cytomegalovirus status by the classifier as highly specific and sensitive. The study recorded about 160 TCR beta chains that were cytomegalovirus-associated.

Germline CDR1 and CDR2: MGHRA and YSYEKL. V was clipped by 1 base and J by 9 bases, with 19 bases between them. The CDR3 sequence is 16 residues long. Some clones are missing from TCRdb's copy, which holds only in-frame ones; the method was immunoSEQ multiplex PCR. The sample lists a few hundred thousand clones, around 87% occurring once. Sequencing was carried out using PBMCs. V is TRBV4-1 and J is TRBJ1-5; tentatively, D is TRBD1 (6 bases). The TCR originated in a woman in her late teens or twenties in good health and CMV-seronegative. CDR3 in DNA: TGCGCCAGCAGCCAAGTTTTTGGACAGCTTCAGGGGCCCCAGCATTTT. As protein: CASSQVFGQLQGPQHF.